The sequence of this TCR beta chain was determined in a study of blood T cell repertoires in COVID-19. As for the study in general: Acute and convalescent COVID-19 samples came from the United States, Italy and Spain. PBMCs, B-cell-depleted T cells, or T cells were the source of the cDNA or gDNA that made up the material.

Per the original data handling: Amplification of reference gene primers provided the estimated nucleated cell counts. Some clones are missing from TCRdb's copy, which holds only in-frame ones; the method was immunoSEQ multiplex PCR. The V and J calls and the clone size are those of that table, but D and trimming were determined from the DNA. The sample comprises under 200,000 clones, approximately 92% of which are singletons, and 0.53% rests with the top ten. J gave up 8 bases and V 6 bases, and 5 bases lay outside the gene matches. This CDR3 has 14 residues. Germline lookup yields CDR1 MGHDK and CDR2 SYGVNS.

The receptor comes from a man aged 50-60 years with acute or convalescent COVID-19. The sequenced sample was peripheral blood. The genes are TRBV25-1 and TRBJ2-2; 11 positions agree with TRBD1. CDR3 sequence (DNA): TGTGCCAGCAGAAGGACAGGGGGCGTTGGGGAGCTGTTTTTT. Amino acid sequence: CASRRTGGVGELFF.